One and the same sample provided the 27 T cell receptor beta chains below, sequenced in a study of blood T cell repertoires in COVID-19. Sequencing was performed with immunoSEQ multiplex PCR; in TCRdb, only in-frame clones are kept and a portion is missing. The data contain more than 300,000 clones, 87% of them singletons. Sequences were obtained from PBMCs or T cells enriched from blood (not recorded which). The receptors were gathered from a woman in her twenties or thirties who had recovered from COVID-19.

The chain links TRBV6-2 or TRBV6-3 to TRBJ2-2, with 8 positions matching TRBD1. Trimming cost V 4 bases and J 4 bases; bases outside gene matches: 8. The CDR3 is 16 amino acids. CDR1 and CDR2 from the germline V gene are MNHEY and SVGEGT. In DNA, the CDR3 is TGTGCCAGCAGTTTCCAGGGGGCGCGAGGCACCGGGGAGCTGTTTTTT. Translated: CASSFQGARGTGELFF.

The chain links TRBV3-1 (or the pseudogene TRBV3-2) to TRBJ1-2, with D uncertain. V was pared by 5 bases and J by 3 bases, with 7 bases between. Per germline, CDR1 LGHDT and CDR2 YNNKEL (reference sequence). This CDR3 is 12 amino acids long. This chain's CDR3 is CASSSSYYGYTF. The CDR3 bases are TGTGCCAGCAGCTCTTCTTACTATGGCTACACCTTC.

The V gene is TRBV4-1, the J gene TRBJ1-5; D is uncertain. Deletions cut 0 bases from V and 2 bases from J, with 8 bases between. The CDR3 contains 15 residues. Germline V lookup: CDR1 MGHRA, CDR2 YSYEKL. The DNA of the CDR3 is TGCGCCAGCAGCCAAGACGGTGAGGGCAATCAGCCCCAGCATTTT. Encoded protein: CASSQDGEGNQPQHF.

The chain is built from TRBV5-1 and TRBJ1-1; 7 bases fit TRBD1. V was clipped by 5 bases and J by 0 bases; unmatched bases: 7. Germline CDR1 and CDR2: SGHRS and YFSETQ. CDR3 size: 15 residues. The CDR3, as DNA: TGCGCCAGCAGACTGACAGGGTCCTTGAACACTGAAGCTTTCTTT. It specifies CASRLTGSLNTEAFF.

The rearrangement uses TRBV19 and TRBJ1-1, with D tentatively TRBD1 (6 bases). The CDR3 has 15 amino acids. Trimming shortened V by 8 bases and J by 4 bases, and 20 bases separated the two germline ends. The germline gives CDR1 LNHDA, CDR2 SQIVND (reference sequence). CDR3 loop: CASLSMGGASTEAFF. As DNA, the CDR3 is TGTGCCAGTCTCTCCATGGGGGGGGCGAGCACTGAAGCTTTCTTT.

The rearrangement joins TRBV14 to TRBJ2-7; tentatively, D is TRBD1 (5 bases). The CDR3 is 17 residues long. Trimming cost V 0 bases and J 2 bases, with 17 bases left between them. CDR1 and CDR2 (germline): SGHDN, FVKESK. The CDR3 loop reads CASSQDPGAVTAYEQYF. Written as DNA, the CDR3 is TGTGCCAGCAGCCAAGACCCTGGGGCGGTAACGGCCTACGAGCAGTACTTC.

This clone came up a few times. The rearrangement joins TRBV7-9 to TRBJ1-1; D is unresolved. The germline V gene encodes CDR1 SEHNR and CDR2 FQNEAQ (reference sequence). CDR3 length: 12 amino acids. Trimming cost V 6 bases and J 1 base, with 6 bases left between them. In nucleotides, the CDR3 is TGTGCCAGCAGACTGTCGAACACTGAAGCTTTCTTT. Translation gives CASRLSNTEAFF.

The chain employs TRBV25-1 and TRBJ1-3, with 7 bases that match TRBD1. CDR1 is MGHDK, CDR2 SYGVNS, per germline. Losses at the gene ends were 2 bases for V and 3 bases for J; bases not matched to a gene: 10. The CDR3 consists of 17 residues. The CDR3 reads CASSEIGGQMRGNTIYF. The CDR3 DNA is TGTGCCAGCAGTGAAATCGGGGGACAGATGCGTGGAAACACCATATATTTT.

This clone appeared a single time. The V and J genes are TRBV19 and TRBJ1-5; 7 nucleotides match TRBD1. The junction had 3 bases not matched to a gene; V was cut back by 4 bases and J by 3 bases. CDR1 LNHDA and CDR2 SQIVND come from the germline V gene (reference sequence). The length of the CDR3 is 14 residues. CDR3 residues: CASSTRGFNQPQHF. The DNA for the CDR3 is TGTGCCAGTAGTACCAGGGGGTTCAATCAGCCCCAGCATTTT.

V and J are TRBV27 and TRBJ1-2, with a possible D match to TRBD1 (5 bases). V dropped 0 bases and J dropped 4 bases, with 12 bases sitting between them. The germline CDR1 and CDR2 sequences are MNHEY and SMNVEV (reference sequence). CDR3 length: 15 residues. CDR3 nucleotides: TGTGCCAGCAGTTTATCGGGCAGGGAGGCCTATGGCTACACCTTC. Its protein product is CASSLSGREAYGYTF.

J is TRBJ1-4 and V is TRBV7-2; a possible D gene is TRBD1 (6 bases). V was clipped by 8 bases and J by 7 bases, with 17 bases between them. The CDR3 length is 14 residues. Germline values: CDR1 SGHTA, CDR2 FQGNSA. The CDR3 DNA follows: TGTGCCAGCGGCCAAGGGACAAGCCTTGAAAAACTGTTTTTT. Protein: CASGQGTSLEKLFF.

The CDR3 is CASSQATAGGYTF. Written as DNA, the CDR3 is TGTGCCAGCAGCCAAGCGACAGCGGGTGGCTACACCTTC. The chain uses TRBV14 and TRBJ1-2; D perhaps matches TRBD1 (5 bases). Trimming shortened V by 1 base and J by 7 bases, and 10 bases separated the two germline ends. Germline-derived CDR1 and CDR2 are SGHDN and FVKESK. The CDR3 has 13 amino acids.

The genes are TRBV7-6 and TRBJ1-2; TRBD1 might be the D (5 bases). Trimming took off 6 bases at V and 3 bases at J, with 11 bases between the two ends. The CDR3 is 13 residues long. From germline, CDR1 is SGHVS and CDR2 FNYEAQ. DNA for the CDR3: TGTGCCAGCAGTCCGGGCAGGGACTATGGCTACACCTTC. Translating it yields CASSPGRDYGYTF.

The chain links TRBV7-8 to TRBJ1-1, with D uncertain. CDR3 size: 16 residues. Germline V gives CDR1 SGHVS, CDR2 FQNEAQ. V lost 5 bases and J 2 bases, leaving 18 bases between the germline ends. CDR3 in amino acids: CASSPRAGNLNTEAFF. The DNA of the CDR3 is TGTGCCAGCAGCCCGCGGGCCGGGAACCTTAACACTGAAGCTTTCTTT.

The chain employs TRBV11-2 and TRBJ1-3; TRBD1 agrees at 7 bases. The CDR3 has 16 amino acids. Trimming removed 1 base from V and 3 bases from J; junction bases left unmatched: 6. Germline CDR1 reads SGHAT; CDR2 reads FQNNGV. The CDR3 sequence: CASSLGTRGFGNTIYF. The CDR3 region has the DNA TGTGCCAGCAGCTTAGGTACCAGGGGGTTTGGAAACACCATATATTTT.

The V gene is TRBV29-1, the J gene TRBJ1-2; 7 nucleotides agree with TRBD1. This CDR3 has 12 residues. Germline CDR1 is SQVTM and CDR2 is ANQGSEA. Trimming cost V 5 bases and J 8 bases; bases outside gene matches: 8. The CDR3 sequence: CSVLTGWGGYTF. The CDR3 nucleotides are TGCAGCGTTCTGACAGGGTGGGGCGGCTACACCTTC.

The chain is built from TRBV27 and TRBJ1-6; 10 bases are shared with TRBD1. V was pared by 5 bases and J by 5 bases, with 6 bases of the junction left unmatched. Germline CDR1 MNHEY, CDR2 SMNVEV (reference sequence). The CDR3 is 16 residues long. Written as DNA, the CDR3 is TGTGCCAGCAGTAGAATCGGACAGGGGGATAATTCACCCCTCCACTTT. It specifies CASSRIGQGDNSPLHF.

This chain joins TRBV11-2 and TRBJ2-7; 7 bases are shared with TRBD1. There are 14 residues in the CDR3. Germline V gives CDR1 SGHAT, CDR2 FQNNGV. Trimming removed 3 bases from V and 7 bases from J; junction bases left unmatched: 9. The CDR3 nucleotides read TGTGCCAGCAGCTTTTCAGGGGGATTTTGGGAGCAGTACTTC. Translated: CASSFSGGFWEQYF. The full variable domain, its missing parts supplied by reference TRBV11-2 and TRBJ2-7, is EAGVAQSPRYKIIEKRQSVAFWCNPISGHATLYWYQQILGQGPKLLIQFQNNGVVDDSQLPKDRFSAERLKGVDSTLKIQPAKLEDSAVYLCASSFSGGFWEQYFGPGTRLTVT.

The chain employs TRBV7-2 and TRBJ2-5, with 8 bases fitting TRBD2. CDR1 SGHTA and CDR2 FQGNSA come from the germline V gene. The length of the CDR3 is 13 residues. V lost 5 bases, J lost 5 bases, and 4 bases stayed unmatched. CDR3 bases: TGTGCCAGCAGCCACCCTAGCGGGGAGACCCAGTACTTC. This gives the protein CASSHPSGETQYF.

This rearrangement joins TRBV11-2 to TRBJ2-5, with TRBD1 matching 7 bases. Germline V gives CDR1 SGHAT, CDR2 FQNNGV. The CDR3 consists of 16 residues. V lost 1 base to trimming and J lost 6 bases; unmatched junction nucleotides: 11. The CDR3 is CASSLVGTAIPKTQYF. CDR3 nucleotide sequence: TGTGCCAGCAGCTTAGTGGGGACAGCGATCCCGAAGACCCAGTACTTC.

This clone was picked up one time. The CDR3: CASSLGDSFYGYTF. The CDR3 nucleotides are TGTGCCAGCAGCTTAGGGGACAGCTTCTATGGCTACACCTTC. This chain uses TRBV7-6 with TRBJ1-2; 7 bases map to TRBD1. The J segment lost 4 bases and the V segment lost 1 base, leaving 3 bases of the junction unmatched. The germline V gene encodes CDR1 SGHVS and CDR2 FNYEAQ. The CDR3 contains 14 residues.

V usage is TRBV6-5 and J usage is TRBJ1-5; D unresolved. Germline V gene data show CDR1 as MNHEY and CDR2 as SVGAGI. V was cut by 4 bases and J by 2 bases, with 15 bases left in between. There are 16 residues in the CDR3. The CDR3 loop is CASSSGPRGGNQPQHF. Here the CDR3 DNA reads TGTGCCAGCAGTTCCGGACCTCGCGGGGGCAATCAGCCCCAGCATTTT.

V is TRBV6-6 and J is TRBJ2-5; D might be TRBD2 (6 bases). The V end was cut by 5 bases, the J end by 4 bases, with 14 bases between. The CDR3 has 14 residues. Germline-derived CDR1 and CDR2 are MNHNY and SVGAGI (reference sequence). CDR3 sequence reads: CASSQEGSTETQYF. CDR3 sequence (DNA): TGTGCCAGCAGTCAGGAGGGGTCTACAGAGACCCAGTACTTC.

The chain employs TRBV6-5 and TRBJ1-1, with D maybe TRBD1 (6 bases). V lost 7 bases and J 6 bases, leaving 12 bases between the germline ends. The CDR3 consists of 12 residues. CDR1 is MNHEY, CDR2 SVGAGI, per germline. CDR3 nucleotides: TGTGCCAGCATTGCGGGGGCCTCTGAAGCTTTCTTT. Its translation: CASIAGASEAFF.

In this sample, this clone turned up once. The CDR3 region is CAWSVTGYSNQPQHF. The DNA for the CDR3 is TGTGCCTGGAGTGTAACAGGGTATAGCAATCAGCCCCAGCATTTT. This chain connects TRBV30 to TRBJ1-5, with a weak D call TRBD1 (6 bases). The V and J ends lost 0 bases and 0 bases respectively, with 9 bases between them. The CDR3 runs to 15 residues. Germline V CDR1 and CDR2: GTSNPN, SVGIG (reference sequence).

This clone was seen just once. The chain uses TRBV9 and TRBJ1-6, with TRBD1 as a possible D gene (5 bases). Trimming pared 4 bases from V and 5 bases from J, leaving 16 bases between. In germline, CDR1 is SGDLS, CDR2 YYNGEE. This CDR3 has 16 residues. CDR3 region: CASSPLGGGNNSPLHF. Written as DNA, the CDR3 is TGTGCCAGCAGCCCCCTCGGGGGGGGGAATAATTCACCCCTCCACTTT.

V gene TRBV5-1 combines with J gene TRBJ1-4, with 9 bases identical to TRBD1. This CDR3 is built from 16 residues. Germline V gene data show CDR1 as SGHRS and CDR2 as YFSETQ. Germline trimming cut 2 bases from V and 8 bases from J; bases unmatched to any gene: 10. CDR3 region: CASSFPGPGQGEKLFF. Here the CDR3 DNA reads TGCGCCAGCAGCTTCCCCGGGCCCGGACAGGGGGAAAAACTGTTTTTT.